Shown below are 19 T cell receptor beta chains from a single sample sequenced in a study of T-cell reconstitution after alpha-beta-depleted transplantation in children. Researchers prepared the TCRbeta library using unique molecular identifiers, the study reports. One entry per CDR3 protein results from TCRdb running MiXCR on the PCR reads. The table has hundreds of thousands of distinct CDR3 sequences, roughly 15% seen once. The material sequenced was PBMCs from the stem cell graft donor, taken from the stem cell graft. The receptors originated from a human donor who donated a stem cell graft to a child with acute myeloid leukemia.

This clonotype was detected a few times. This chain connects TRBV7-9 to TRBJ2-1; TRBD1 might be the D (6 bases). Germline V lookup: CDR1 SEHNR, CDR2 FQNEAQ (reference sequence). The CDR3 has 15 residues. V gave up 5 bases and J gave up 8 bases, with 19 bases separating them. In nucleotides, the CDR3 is TGTGCCAGCAGCCCGCAGACAGGTAACCCCGATGAGCAGTTCTTC. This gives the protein CASSPQTGNPDEQFF.

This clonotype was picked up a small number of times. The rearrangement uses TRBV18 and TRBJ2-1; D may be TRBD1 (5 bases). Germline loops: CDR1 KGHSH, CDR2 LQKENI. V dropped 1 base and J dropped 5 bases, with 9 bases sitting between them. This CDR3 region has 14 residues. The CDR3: CASSPQAGNNEQFF. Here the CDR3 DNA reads TGTGCCAGCTCACCACAGGCAGGGAACAATGAGCAGTTCTTC.

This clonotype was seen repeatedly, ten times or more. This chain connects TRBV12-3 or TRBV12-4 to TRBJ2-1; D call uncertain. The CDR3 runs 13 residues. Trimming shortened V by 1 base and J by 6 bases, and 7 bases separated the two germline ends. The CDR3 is CASSLGALNEQFF. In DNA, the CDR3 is TGTGCCAGCAGTTTAGGGGCCCTCAATGAGCAGTTCTTC.

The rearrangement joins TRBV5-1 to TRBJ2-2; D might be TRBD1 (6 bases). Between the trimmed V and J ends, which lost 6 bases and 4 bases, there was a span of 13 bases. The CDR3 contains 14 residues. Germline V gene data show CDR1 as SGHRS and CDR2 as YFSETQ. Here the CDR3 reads CASISGDSTGELFF. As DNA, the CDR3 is TGCGCCAGCATCTCAGGGGATAGCACCGGGGAGCTGTTTTTT.

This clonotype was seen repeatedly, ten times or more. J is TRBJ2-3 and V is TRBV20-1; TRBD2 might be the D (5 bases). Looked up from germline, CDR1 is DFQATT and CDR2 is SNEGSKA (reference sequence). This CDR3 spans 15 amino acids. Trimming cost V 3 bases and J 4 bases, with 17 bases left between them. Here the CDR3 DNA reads TGCAGTGCTAGTGGACTGTCGTTGGGGTCAGATACGCAGTATTTT. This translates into CSASGLSLGSDTQYF.

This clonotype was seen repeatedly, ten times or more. Written as DNA, the CDR3 is TGCAGTGCTCCACGAGGGGAAAAACTGTTTTTT. Its protein is CSAPRGEKLFF. The rearrangement uses TRBV20-1 and TRBJ1-4, with unresolved D. V was trimmed by 5 bases and J by 8 bases, leaving 9 bases between them. Germline V gene lookup returns CDR1 DFQATT and CDR2 SNEGSKA (reference sequence). CDR3 length: 11 amino acids.

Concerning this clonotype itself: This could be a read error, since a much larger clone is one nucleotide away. The CDR3 loop reads CSARGHREDNEQFF. The CDR3 nucleotides are TGCAGTGCTAGAGGCCACCGGGAAGACAATGAGCAGTTCTTC. The chain is built from TRBV20-1 and TRBJ2-1, with D possibly matching TRBD2 (5 bases). The CDR3 runs 14 residues. With 1 base removed from V and 5 bases from J, the gap between germline ends came to 12 bases. The germline V gene has CDR1 DFQATT and CDR2 SNEGSKA (reference sequence).

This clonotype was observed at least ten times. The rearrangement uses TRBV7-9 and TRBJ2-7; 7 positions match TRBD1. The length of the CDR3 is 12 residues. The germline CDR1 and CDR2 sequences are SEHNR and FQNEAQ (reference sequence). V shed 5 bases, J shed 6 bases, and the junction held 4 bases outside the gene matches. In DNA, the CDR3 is TGTGCCAGCAGCGTTTCAGGGGGCGAGCAGTACTTC. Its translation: CASSVSGGEQYF.

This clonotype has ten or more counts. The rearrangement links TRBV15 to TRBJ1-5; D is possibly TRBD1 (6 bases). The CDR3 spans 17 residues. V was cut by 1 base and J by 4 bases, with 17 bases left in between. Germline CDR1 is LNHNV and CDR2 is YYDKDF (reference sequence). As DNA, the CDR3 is TGTGCCACCAGCAGAGGGGGGGCCCTGAGCGGGAATCAGCCCCAGCATTTT. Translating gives CATSRGGALSGNQPQHF. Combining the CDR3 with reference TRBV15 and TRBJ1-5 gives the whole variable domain DAMVIQNPRYQVTQFGKPVTLSCSQTLNHNVMYWYQQKSSQAPKLLFHYYDKDFNNEADTPDNFQSRRPNTSFCFLDIRSPGLGDTAMYLCATSRGGALSGNQPQHFGDGTRLSIL.

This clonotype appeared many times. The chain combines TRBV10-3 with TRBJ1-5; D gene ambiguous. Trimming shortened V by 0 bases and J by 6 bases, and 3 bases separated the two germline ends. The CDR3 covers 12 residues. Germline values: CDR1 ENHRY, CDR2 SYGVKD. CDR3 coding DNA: TGTGCCATCAGTGAGTCCGGTCAGCCCCAGCATTTT. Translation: CAISESGQPQHF.

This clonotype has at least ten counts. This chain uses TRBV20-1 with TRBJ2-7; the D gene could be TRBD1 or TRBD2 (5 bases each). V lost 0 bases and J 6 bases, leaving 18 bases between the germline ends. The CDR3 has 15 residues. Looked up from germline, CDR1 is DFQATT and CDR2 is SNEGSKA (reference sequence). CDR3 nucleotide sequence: TGCAGTGCTAGAGACCGGACAAACCCGGGGAGCGAGCAGTACTTC. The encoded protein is CSARDRTNPGSEQYF.

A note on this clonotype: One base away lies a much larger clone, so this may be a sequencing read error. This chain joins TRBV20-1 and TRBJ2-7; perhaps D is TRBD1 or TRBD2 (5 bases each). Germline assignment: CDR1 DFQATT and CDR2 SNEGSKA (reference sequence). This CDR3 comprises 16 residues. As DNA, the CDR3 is TGCTGTGCTAGAGGGCCCGGGACGGCGAGCTCCTACGAGCAGTACGTC. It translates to CCARGPGTASSYEQYV.

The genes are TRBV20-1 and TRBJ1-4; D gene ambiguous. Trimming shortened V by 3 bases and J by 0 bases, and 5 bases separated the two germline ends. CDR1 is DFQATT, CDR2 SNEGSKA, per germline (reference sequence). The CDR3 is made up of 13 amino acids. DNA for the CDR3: TGCAGTGCTAGGGCTGCAACTAATGAAAAACTGTTTTTT. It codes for CSARAATNEKLFF.

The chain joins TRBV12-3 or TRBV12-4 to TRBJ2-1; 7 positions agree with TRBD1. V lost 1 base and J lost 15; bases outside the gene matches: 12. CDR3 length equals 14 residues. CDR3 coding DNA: TGTGCCAGCAGTTTAGGCTCGGGTCAGGGGGTTCGGTTCTTC. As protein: CASSLGSGQGVRFF.

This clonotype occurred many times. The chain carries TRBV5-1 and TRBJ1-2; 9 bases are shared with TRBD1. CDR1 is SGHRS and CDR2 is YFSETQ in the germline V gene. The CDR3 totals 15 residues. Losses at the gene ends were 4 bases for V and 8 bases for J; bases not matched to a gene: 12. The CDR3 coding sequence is TGCGCCAGCAGCACCGGGACAGGGAACCGAGGCGGCTACACCTTC. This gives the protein CASSTGTGNRGGYTF.

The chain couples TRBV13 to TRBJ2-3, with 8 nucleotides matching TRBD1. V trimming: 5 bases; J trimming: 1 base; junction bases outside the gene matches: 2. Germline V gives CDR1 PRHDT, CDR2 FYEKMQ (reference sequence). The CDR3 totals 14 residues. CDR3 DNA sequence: TGTGCCAGCAGCGGACAGGGCCGCACAGATACGCAGTATTTT. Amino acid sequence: CASSGQGRTDTQYF. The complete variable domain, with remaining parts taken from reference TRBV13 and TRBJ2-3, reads AAGVIQSPRHLIKEKRETATLKCYPIPRHDTVYWYQQGPGQDPQFLISFYEKMQSDKGSIPDRFSAQQFSDYHSELNMSSLELGDSALYFCASSGQGRTDTQYFGPGTRLTVL.

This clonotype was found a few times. The CDR3 nucleotides are TGTGCCAGCAGCTTACTCAGGGACGATCAGCCCCAGCATTTT. This translates into CASSLLRDDQPQHF. The J gene is TRBJ1-5, the V gene TRBV7-8, with a weak D call TRBD1 (5 bases). CDR3 length: 14 residues. Per germline, CDR1 SGHVS and CDR2 FQNEAQ. Trimming cost V 2 bases and J 5 bases, with 10 bases left between them.

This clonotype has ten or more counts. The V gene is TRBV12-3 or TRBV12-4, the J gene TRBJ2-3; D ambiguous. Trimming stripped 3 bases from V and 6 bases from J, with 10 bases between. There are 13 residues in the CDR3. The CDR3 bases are TGTGCCAGCAGTTTTGGCTCTGCGGATACGCAGTATTTT. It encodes CASSFGSADTQYF.

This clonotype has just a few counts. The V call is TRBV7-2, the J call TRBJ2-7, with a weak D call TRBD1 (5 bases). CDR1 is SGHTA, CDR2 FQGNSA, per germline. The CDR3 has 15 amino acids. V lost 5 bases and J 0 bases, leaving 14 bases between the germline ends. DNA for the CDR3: TGTGCCAGCAGCCAACAGGTTTCTATCTCCTACGAGCAGTACTTC. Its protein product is CASSQQVSISYEQYF.